This T cell receptor beta chain emerged from a study of chemoradiotherapy in HPV16-positive cancers. This clone has just one count. Trimming cost V 0 bases and J 7 bases, with 13 bases left between them. Germline CDR1 SEHNR, CDR2 FQNEAQ (reference sequence). This CDR3 comprises 15 residues. Generated by immunoSEQ multiplex PCR, the TCRdb table keeps only in-frame clones and is missing some. The repertoire holds tens of thousands of clones, nearly 90% seen once, with approximately 3% in the top ten. Sequencing used blood, obtained from a patient who underwent chemoradiotherapy. This chain joins TRBV7-9 and TRBJ2-1; D possibly corresponds to TRBD2 (6 bases). The clonotype comes from a human donor with HPV-associated anogenital cancer. CDR3 loop: CASSLAGGASNEQFF. CDR3 sequence (DNA): TGTGCCAGCAGCTTAGCGGGGGGTGCGTCGAATGAGCAGTTCTTC. The full variable domain, with the rest looked up from reference TRBV7-9 and TRBJ2-1, is DTGVSQNPRHKITKRGQNVTFRCDPISEHNRLYWYRQTLGQGPEFLTYFQNEAQLEKSRLLSDRFSAERPKGSFSTLEIQRTEQGDSAMYLCASSLAGGASNEQFFGPGTRLTVL.